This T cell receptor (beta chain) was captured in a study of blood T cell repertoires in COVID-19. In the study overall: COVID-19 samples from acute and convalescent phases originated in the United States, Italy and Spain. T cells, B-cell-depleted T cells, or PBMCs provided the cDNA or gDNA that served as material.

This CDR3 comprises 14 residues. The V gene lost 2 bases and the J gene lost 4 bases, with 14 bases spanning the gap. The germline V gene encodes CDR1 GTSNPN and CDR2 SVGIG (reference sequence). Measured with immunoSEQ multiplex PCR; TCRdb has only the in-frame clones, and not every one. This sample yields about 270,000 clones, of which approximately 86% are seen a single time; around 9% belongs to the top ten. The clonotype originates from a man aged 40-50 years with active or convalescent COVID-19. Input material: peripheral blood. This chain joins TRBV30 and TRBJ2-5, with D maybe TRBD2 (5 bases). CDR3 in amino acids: CAWSFSGFLETQYF. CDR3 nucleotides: TGTGCCTGGAGTTTCTCGGGGTTCCTAGAGACCCAGTACTTC.